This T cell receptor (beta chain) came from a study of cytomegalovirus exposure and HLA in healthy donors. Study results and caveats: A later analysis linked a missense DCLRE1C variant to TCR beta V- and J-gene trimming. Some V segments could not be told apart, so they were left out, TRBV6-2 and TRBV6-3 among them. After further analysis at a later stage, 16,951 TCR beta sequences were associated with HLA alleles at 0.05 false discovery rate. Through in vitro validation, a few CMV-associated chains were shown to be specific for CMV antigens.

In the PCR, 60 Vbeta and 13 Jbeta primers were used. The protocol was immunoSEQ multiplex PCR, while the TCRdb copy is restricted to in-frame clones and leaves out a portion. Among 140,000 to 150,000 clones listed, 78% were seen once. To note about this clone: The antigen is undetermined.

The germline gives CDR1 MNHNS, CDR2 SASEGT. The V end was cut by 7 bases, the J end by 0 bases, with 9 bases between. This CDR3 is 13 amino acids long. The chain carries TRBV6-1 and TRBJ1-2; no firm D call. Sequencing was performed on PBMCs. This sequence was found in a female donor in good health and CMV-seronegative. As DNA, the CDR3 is TGTGCCAGCATCAGAATTCCTAACTATGGCTACACCTTC. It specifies CASIRIPNYGYTF.